This T cell receptor (beta chain) was recovered during a study of blood T cell repertoires in COVID-19. Across the whole study: Acute and convalescent COVID-19 samples came from the United States, Italy and Spain. T cells, B-cell-depleted T cells, or PBMCs provided the cDNA or gDNA that served as material.

The CDR3 has 15 amino acids. Germline CDR1 LGHNA, CDR2 YSLEER. V gave up 1 base and J gave up 4 bases, with 13 bases separating them. Original analysis: Using reference gene primer amplification, nucleated cell counts were estimated. Generated by immunoSEQ multiplex PCR, the TCRdb table keeps only in-frame clones and is missing some. V, J and clone size derive from that table, while D and trimming were established from the DNA sequence. The repertoire holds 180,000 or so clones, around 85% seen once, with 9.8% in the top ten. V gene TRBV4-3 combines with J gene TRBJ1-2, with a tentative D call TRBD1 (6 bases). Sequenced input: peripheral blood. This clonotype originated in a woman over 75 with acute or convalescent COVID-19. This CDR3 reads CASSQGLGGAYGYTF. CDR3 DNA: TGCGCCAGCAGCCAAGGCTTGGGGGGGGCCTATGGCTACACCTTC.